The TCR beta chain under discussion was sequenced for a study of blood T cell repertoires in COVID-19. Study-level information: There were acute and convalescent COVID-19 samples, and they came from the United States, Italy and Spain. Nucleic acid was either cDNA or gDNA, and it came from T cells, B-cell-depleted T cells, or PBMCs.

Original handling: Researchers report that nucleated cell counts were estimated from reference gene primer amplification. Clones were sequenced by immunoSEQ multiplex PCR, and TCRdb holds only the in-frame ones, with some missing. V and J calls and clone size follow that table, whereas D and trimming were derived from the DNA. Among 160,000 or so clones listed, roughly 89% were seen once. The sequence derives from a woman aged 50 to 60 with acute or convalescent COVID-19. Sequencing was performed on peripheral blood.

CDR3 protein: CASSQDSVPGTDTQYF. The CDR3 bases are TGTGCCAGCAGCCAAGATTCAGTCCCTGGCACAGATACGCAGTATTTT. The chain employs TRBV3-1 (or the pseudogene TRBV3-2) and TRBJ2-3, with D uncertain. V was clipped by 0 bases and J by 1 base, with 11 bases between them. CDR1 LGHDT and CDR2 YNNKEL come from the germline V gene (reference sequence). The CDR3 is made up of 16 amino acids.